This TCR beta chain is drawn from a study of blood T cell repertoires in COVID-19 (TCRdb year 2020). About the investigation overall: Samples from collaborators originated in the United States, Italy and Spain and spanned both the acute and convalescent phases of COVID-19. The prospective study material was composed of cDNA or gDNA derived from T cells, B-cell-depleted T cells, or PBMCs. The dataset comprised deeply sampled blood TCRbeta repertoires from subjects exposed to, actively infected with, or recovered from COVID-19. The repertoires were released in a freely available public database intended as a resource for research on the immune response to SARS-CoV-2. The samples were drawn from two sources: the first 160 participants of the ongoing ImmuneRACE study, and 1,254 subjects contributed by 6 global collaborators. Nearly every sample came with metadata listing a de-identified subject ID, COVID-19 status, age in years and sex. Where available, HLA class I and class II types were taken from metadata supplied by the sample provider and were not determined by assay-based typing.

A remark on this clone: Its antigen target is currently unknown. Per-base quality was not reported, and no clone a single base away is much larger than it.

The germline V gene provides CDR1 MGHDK and CDR2 SYGVNS. Trimming removed 4 bases from V and 9 bases from J, leaving 16 bases between the germline ends. The CDR3 runs 15 amino acids, cysteine and phenylalanine included. Only the CDR3 portion is preserved as DNA: 45 bases, with reading frame beginning at the first base. TCRbeta CDR3 regions were amplified from genomic DNA by means of the immunoSEQ Assay, a bias-controlled multiplex PCR. Per the original workflow: Within the assay, amplification of reference gene primers was used to estimate how many nucleated cells each sample contained. Sequence reads were collapsed and filtered to measure the absolute abundance of every unique TCRbeta CDR3 rearrangement. For each sample, productive Simpson clonality was calculated as the square root of Simpson's diversity index over productive rearrangements. Imported from immuneACCESS, the table was reduced by TCRdb to in-frame sequences with V and J called. These copies leave out some clones; in studies compared against another copy, an unresolved V gene accounts for under half, and the cause of the remainder is not known. The V and J calls and clone size come from that table; D and trimming were worked out from the DNA. Counted in this sample were 250,000 to 350,000 clones; 86% of them appeared once. The ten largest clones represent about 3% of the sample.

What the research found in general, with its limitations: How much clinical and demographic metadata was included differed by source and by participant, and the metadata was provided uncurated.

Whole blood was collected in K2EDTA tubes by collaborating institutions according to the institutions' own protocols. For TCRbeta analysis, collaborators shipped samples as frozen whole blood, isolated PBMCs, or DNA extracted from either of those sample types. The receptor was derived from a woman aged 30 to 39 with active or convalescent COVID-19. The sequencing sample was made of peripheral blood. Rearrangement joined TRBV25-1 to TRBJ1-6, with a weak D call of TRBD1 (6 bases match). The CDR3 protein is CASSGQQGFSSPLHF. The DNA sequence follows: TGTGCCAGCAGTGGGCAACAGGGTTTCTCTTCACCCCTCCACTTT.